This is a list of T cell receptor gamma chains from one sample in a study of gammadelta T cells in human blood. TCRdb re-called the RT-PCR reads using CATT. The table includes fewer than 450 gamma-chain clones, around 4% detected once. The specimen was non-Vgamma9Vdelta2 gamma-delta T cells from infant blood. These receptors all stem from a human donor. Both conserved end residues are part of each CDR3. Size is stated for part of the rows, as once, few or many counts, or as a class when the clone is expanded.

cdr3_length,v_call,j_call,clone_size,cdr3_aa,cdr3_nt
17,TRGV3,TRGJ1/TRGJ2,large,CATWDRPDVKPNYKKLF,TGTGCCACCTGGGACAGGCCGGATGTGAAACCAAATTATAAGAAACTCTTT
13,TRGV3,TRGJ1/TRGJ2,medium-sized,CATWDRPNYKKLF,TGTGCCACCTGGGACAGGCCAAATTATAAGAAACTCTTT
13,TRGV8,TRGJP1,large,CATWDPSRWFKIF,TGTGCCACCTGGGACCCAAGTCGTTGGTTCAAGATATTT
14,TRGV3,TRGJ1/TRGJ2,hyperexpanded,CATWDGIDDYKKLF,TGTGCCACCTGGGACGGCATAGATGATTATAAGAAACTCTTT
11,TRGV5,TRGJ1/TRGJ2,large,CATWDRPKKLF,TGTGCCACCTGGGACAGGCCGAAGAAACTCTTT
13,TRGV4,TRGJ1/TRGJ2,medium-sized,CATWGLNYYKKLF,TGTGCCACCTGGGGTCTTAATTATTATAAGAAACTCTTT
11,TRGV9,TRGJ1/TRGJ2,large,CALWVGYKKLF,TGTGCCTTGTGGGTCGGTTATAAGAAACTCTTT
14,TRGV4,TRGJ1/TRGJ2,large,CATWDGPGYYKKLF,TGTGCCACCTGGGATGGGCCGGGTTATTATAAGAAACTCTTT
12,TRGV10,TRGJP1,large,CAAWPTGWFKIF,TGTGCTGCGTGGCCCACTGGTTGGTTCAAGATATTT
13,TRGV5P,TRGJ1/TRGJ2,hyperexpanded,CATWGSFYYKKLF,TGTGCCACCTGGGGGTCCTTCTATTATAAGAAACTCTTT
13,TRGV8,TRGJ1/TRGJ2,large,CATWDRHRSEKLF,TGTGCCACCTGGGACAGACACCGGTCAGAGAAACTCTTT
11,TRGV4,TRGJ1/TRGJ2,medium-sized,CATWDGPKKLF,TGTGCCACCTGGGACGGGCCTAAGAAACTCTTT
15,TRGV2,TRGJP2,few,CATWTTRRSDWIKTF,TGTGCCACCTGGACCACTCGGCGTAGTGATTGGATCAAGACGTTT
17,TRGV8,TRGJ1/TRGJ2,large,CATWDLRRVKLRYKKLF,TGTGCCACCTGGGATTTGCGAAGGGTGAAGCTACGGTATAAGAAACTCTTT
13,TRGV4,TRGJ1/TRGJ2,large,CATWDGGYYKKLF,TGTGCCACCTGGGATGGAGGTTATTATAAGAAACTCTTT
17,TRGV3,TRGJP,large,CATWDSPPELGKKIKVF,TGTGCCACCTGGGACAGTCCCCCGGAGTTGGGCAAAAAAATCAAGGTATTT
15,TRGV9,TRGJP,large,CALWEQELGKKIKVF,TGTGCCTTGTGGGAACAAGAGTTGGGCAAAAAAATCAAGGTATTT
13,TRGV9,TRGJ1/TRGJ2,large,CALWTLNYYKKLF,TGTGCCTTGTGGACATTGAATTATTATAAGAAACTCTTT
19,TRGV2,TRGJP1,large,CATWDGPLTNYTTGWFKIF,TGTGCCACCTGGGACGGGCCTCTTACAAATTATACCACTGGTTGGTTCAAGATATTT
17,TRGV5,TRGJP2,medium-sized,CATWDRPEPGSDWIKTF,TGTGCCACCTGGGACAGGCCGGAACCGGGTAGTGATTGGATCAAGACGTTT
11,TRGV5,TRGJ1/TRGJ2,-,CATWDRPGKLF,TGTGCCACCTGGGACAGGCCGGGGAAACTCTTT
12,TRGV5,TRGJ1/TRGJ2,large,CATWDGPYKKLF,TGTGCCACCTGGGACGGCCCCTATAAGAAACTCTTT
11,TRGV10,TRGJ1/TRGJ2,large,CAASNYYKKLF,TGTGCTGCGTCGAATTATTATAAGAAACTCTTT
14,TRGV10,TRGJ1/TRGJ2,large,CAAWDPMNYYKKLF,TGTGCTGCGTGGGATCCTATGAATTATTATAAGAAACTCTTT
10,TRGV3,TRGJ1/TRGJ2,large,CATWTRKKLF,TGTGCCACCTGGACCCGTAAGAAACTCTTT
12,TRGV2,TRGJ1/TRGJ2,large,CATWDGHYKKLF,TGTGCCACCTGGGACGGGCATTATAAGAAACTCTTT
11,TRGV5,TRGJ1/TRGJ2,large,CATWDGYKKLF,TGTGCCACCTGGGACGGATACAAGAAACTCTTT
11,TRGV3,TRGJ1/TRGJ2,medium-sized,CATWDNYKKLF,TGTGCCACCTGGGACAATTATAAGAAACTCTTT
15,TRGV2,TRGJ1/TRGJ2,-,CATWDGPPRDYKKLF,TGTGCCACCTGGGACGGACCCCCACGAGATTATAAGAAACTCTTT